This TCR beta chain came from a study of blood T cell repertoires in COVID-19. As handled by the study authors: Estimates of nucleated cell counts were drawn from the amplification of reference gene primers. Sequenced by immunoSEQ multiplex PCR; TCRdb stores in-frame clones only, minus some. Clone size and the V and J calls come from that table; the DNA yielded D and trimming. The sample has some 78,000 clones; roughly 86% are singletons. Per the germline V gene, CDR1 is KGHDR and CDR2 is SFDVKD. V shed 3 bases, J shed 0 bases, and the junction held 11 bases outside the gene matches. This CDR3 has 19 amino acids.

The chain links TRBV24-1 to TRBJ2-1; 9 positions match TRBD2. The receptor was derived from a man between 45 and 60 years old with active or convalescent COVID-19. Material for sequencing was peripheral blood. The CDR3 sequence is CATSDEGSGGVSSYNEQFF. CDR3 DNA: TGTGCCACCAGTGATGAGGGTAGCGGGGGCGTTAGCTCCTACAATGAGCAGTTCTTC.